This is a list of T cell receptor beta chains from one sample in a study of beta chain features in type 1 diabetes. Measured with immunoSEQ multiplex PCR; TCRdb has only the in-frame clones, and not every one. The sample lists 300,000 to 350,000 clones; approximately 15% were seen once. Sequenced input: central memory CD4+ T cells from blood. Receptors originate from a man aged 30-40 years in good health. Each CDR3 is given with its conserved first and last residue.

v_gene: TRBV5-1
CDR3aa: CASSLGGREFDEQYF

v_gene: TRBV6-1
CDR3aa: CASSEVWGDNQPQHF

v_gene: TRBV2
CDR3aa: CASPGRAGEGTQYF

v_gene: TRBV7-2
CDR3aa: CASSSGTGNKNIQYF

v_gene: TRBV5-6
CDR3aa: CASSFWLAGGPGEQFF

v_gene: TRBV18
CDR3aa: CASSQDRVGQETQYF

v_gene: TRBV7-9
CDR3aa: CASSDTSGGYYNEQFF

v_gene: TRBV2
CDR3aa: CASSDSGANQPQHF

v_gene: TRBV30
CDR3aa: CACRRDRGRGANVLTF

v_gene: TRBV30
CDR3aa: CAWSDPEKLFF

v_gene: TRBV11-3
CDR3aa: CASSEIVDTQYF

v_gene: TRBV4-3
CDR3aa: CASSLKVNYGYTF

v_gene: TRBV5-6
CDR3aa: CASSLDPPGANVLTF

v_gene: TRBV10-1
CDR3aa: CASSEGQVNSPLHF

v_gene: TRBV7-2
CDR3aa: CASSPLWGGGTKNIQYF

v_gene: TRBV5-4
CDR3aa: CASSLDRSGTSLSPSGYTF

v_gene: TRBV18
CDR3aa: CASSPFPDSLTGNTIYF

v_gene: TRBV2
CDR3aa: CASMMGTHPSEQYF

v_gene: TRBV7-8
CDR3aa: CASSQPEQPQHF

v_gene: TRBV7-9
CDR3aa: CASSSSVGDEQYF

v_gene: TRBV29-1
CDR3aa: CSGGALDSPLHF

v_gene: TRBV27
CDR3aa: CASSLTGGQTNYGYTF

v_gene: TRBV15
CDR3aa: CATSRDSDSGRVFRNTGELFF

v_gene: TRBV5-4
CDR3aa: CASSQSATVTLTNEQFF

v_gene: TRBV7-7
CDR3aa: CASSSGRINTGELFF

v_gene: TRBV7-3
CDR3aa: CASSLDAVSYEQYF

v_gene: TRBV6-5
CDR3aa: CASRLQDTSTDTQYF

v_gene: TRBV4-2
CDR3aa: CASSQDIGVGKLFF

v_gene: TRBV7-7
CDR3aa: CASSQGLQGAVTQYF

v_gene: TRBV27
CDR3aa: CASSLFAGGTDTQYF

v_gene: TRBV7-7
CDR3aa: CASSSDRNTEAFF

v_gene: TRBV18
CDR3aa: CASSPTGSSQETQYF

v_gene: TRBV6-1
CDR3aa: CASSEPAGEFTDTQYF

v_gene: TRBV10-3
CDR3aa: CAISESSRVAFF

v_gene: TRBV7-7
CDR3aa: CASESAYEQYF

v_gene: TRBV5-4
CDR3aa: CASSPDRRDEKLFF

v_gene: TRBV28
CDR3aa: CASRQDMWEEKLFF

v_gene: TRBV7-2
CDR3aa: CASSPGEAGKSVTLHF

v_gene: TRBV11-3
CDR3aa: CASSFYPEEEQFF

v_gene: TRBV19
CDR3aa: CASSETSGTAYEKLFF

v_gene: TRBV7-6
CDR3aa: CASSYGLAGGKTQYF

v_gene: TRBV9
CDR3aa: CASRWVSITYSNQPQHF

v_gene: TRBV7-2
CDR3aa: CASSLVGGPVNEQFF

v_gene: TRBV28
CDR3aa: CASRRITGGGSTEAFF

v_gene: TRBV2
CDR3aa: CASSEGTAAKNIQYF

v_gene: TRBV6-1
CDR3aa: CASSESRRSSGNTIYF

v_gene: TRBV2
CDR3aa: CASLDRGSGYTF

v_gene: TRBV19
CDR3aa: CASSSTGVQETQYF

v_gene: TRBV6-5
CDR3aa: CASSETMTDTQYF

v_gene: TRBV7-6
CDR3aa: CASSYRSGRIKDEQFF

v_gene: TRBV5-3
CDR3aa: CASGREGLFGSYNEQFF

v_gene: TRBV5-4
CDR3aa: CASSLDRDSYGYTF

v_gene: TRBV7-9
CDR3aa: CASSPEWGQETQYF

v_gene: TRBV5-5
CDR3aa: CASSLSGQPYNEQFF

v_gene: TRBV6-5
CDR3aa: CASSFRGGTDTQYF

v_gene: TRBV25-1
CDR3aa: CATAKTSGKTGELFF

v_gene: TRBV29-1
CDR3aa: CSAGLGANEQFF

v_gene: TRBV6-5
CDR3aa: CASRRLETQYF

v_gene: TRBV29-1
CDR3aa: CSVGVGLDREAFF